The 14 T cell receptor beta chains reported below all come from one sample, sequenced in a study of blood T cell repertoires in COVID-19. Some clones are missing from TCRdb's copy, which holds only in-frame ones; the method was immunoSEQ multiplex PCR. The sample yields under 250,000 clones, almost 85% seen once. The source material was PBMCs or T cells enriched from blood (not recorded which). Every receptor here comes from a woman between 45 and 65 years old with acute COVID-19.

J is TRBJ2-2 and V is TRBV5-1; tentative D call: TRBD1 (7 bases). This CDR3 has 15 residues. V lost 2 bases and J 4 bases, leaving 12 bases between the germline ends. The germline CDR1 and CDR2 sequences are SGHRS and YFSETQ. CDR3 amino acids: CASSLGGGLTGELFF. The CDR3 DNA reads as TGCGCCAGCAGCTTAGGAGGGGGCCTCACCGGGGAGCTGTTTTTT.

This sequence joins TRBV15 and TRBJ1-2, with a tentative D call TRBD1 (5 bases). CDR1 is LNHNV and CDR2 is YYDKDF in the germline V gene (reference sequence). The V gene lost 5 bases and the J gene lost 2 bases, with 9 bases spanning the gap. The CDR3 length is 13 residues. CDR3 protein: CATSPEGNYGYTF. The CDR3 DNA reads TGTGCCACCAGCCCGGAGGGGAACTATGGCTACACCTTC.

V is TRBV19 and J is TRBJ2-3, with a weak D call TRBD1 (5 bases). Deletions cut 2 bases from V and 5 bases from J, with 11 bases between. This CDR3 contains 14 residues. Germline V CDR1 and CDR2: LNHDA, SQIVND (reference sequence). CDR3 nucleotide sequence: TGTGCCAGTAGTATACCCAGGGCTAGAGATACGCAGTATTTT. Translation gives CASSIPRARDTQYF.

The table lists this clone with a count of one. The V gene is TRBV7-6, the J gene TRBJ2-7; no reliable D call. Trimming pared 1 base from V and 2 bases from J, leaving 6 bases between. The CDR3 has 13 amino acids. Germline CDR1 reads SGHVS; CDR2 reads FNYEAQ. In DNA form, the CDR3 reads TGTGCCAGCAGCTTAGGGGCAACCTACGAGCAGTACTTC. Translating it yields CASSLGATYEQYF.

V and J are TRBV27 and TRBJ1-4; 7 bases match TRBD1. J lost 7 bases, V lost 3 bases, and 8 bases had no gene match. This CDR3 spans 15 amino acids. The germline CDR1 and CDR2 sequences are MNHEY and SMNVEV (reference sequence). CDR3 amino acids: CASSFGDSRPEKLFF. The CDR3 DNA is TGTGCCAGCAGTTTCGGGGACAGCAGGCCTGAAAAACTGTTTTTT.

This clone was seen only once. The rearrangement uses TRBV9 and TRBJ1-1; possible D gene TRBD1, 6 bases. Germline V CDR1 and CDR2: SGDLS, YYNGEE. The germline V and J ends were trimmed by 5 bases and 2 bases, with 10 bases remaining between them. This CDR3 is 13 amino acids long. The CDR3 loop is CASSPDSNTEAFF. DNA of the CDR3: TGTGCCAGCAGTCCGGACAGCAACACTGAAGCTTTCTTT.

In this sample, this clone turned up once. The CDR3 DNA sequence: TGTGCCAGCAGCCAAGGCGGTGGGAGAGGAGGTCAGCCCCAGCATTTT. Protein: CASSQGGGRGGQPQHF. V is TRBV3-1 (or the pseudogene TRBV3-2) and J is TRBJ1-5; D gene ambiguous. This CDR3 is built from 16 residues. V was clipped by 1 base and J by 6 bases, with 16 bases between them. Germline V gene sequence: CDR1 LGHDT, CDR2 YNNKEL (reference sequence).

The chain joins TRBV11-2 to TRBJ1-4; 10 positions agree with TRBD1. The CDR3 has 14 residues. Germline V CDR1 and CDR2: SGHAT, FQNNGV. J lost 7 bases, V lost 1 base, and 0 bases had no gene match. CDR3 protein: CASSLGQGAEKLFF. DNA for the CDR3: TGTGCCAGCAGCTTAGGACAGGGGGCTGAAAAACTGTTTTTT.

The V gene is TRBV19, the J gene TRBJ1-5; TRBD1 aligns across 8 bases. Germline-derived CDR1 and CDR2 are LNHDA and SQIVND (reference sequence). The CDR3 has 12 amino acids. The V gene end was trimmed by 9 bases and the J gene end by 7 bases; junction bases not matched to a gene: 5. CDR3 sequence reads: CASSDRDQPQHF. The CDR3 bases are TGTGCCAGCTCGGACAGGGACCAGCCCCAGCATTTT.

A note on this clone: Other DNA sequences of this sample code for an identical CDR3. The gene calls are TRBV7-9 and TRBJ1-1, with D maybe TRBD1 (5 bases). The CDR3 spans 15 residues. V lost 1 base and J lost 1, with 10 bases in between. CDR1 SEHNR and CDR2 FQNEAQ come from the germline V gene (reference sequence). This chain's CDR3 is CASSLGGGGNTEAFF. Written as DNA, the CDR3 is TGTGCCAGCAGCTTAGGAGGCGGGGGGAACACTGAAGCTTTCTTT.

This rearrangement joins TRBV27 to TRBJ1-1; no reliable D call. The germline V gene has CDR1 MNHEY and CDR2 SMNVEV (reference sequence). Trimming stripped 4 bases from V and 1 base from J, with 7 bases between. CDR3 length equals 13 residues. The CDR3 DNA follows: TGTGCCAGCAGTTGGAGAAGGAACACTGAAGCTTTCTTT. Residues: CASSWRRNTEAFF.

The chain carries TRBV14 and TRBJ1-4; no reliable D call. V was trimmed by 8 bases and J by 10 bases, leaving 11 bases between them. The CDR3 loop spans 11 amino acids. The germline V gene encodes CDR1 SGHDN and CDR2 FVKESK. The CDR3 is CASGNTGKLFF. DNA for the CDR3: TGTGCCAGCGGCAACACGGGAAAACTGTTTTTT.

CDR3 amino acids: CASSSEFLRTDTQYF. CDR3 DNA: TGTGCCAGCTCATCCGAGTTTCTACGCACAGATACGCAGTATTTT. The rearrangement links TRBV18 to TRBJ2-3; D is uncertain. This CDR3 region has 15 residues. From germline, CDR1 is KGHSH and CDR2 LQKENI. V was clipped by 5 bases and J by 1 base, with 13 bases between them.

Written as DNA, the CDR3 is TGTGCCAGTAGTATAGTTCTCGTAGGGGGAGAGACCCAGTACTTC. Amino acid sequence: CASSIVLVGGETQYF. The chain couples TRBV19 to TRBJ2-5; perhaps TRBD1 as D (6 bases). The germline gives CDR1 LNHDA, CDR2 SQIVND (reference sequence). The CDR3 spans 15 residues. Trimming took 1 base from V and 4 from J, leaving 13 bases between them.